A selection of T cell receptor beta chains follows, all from one sample in a study of T cell repertoires in cytomegalovirus infection. These TCRs' antigens remain unknown. TCRdb itself ran the reads through MiXCR, one entry per CDR3 protein. This table holds around 200,000 distinct CDR3 sequences, around two fifths found once. This specimen consisted of CD8+ T cells from cultured PBMCs, obtained from culture after CMV antigen stimulation. These receptors all come from a human donor in good health (CMV status not recorded). Some clones in this sample may be carry-over from other donors' samples. Both conserved end residues are part of each CDR3. A D gene is named only where the DNA matches it firmly. The listing skips clone size in some rows; elsewhere it reads once, few, many or a size class.

>TRBJ1-1|TRBV4-2|-|few
TGTGCCAGCAGCCAAGATCTGGGGGCAGGGAACACTGAAGCTTTCTTT
CASSQDLGAGNTEAFF
>TRBJ2-1|TRBV27|TRBD1|-
TGTGCCAGCAGTTTATCGGGACAGGTCTATGAGCAGTTCTTC
CASSLSGQVYEQFF
>TRBJ1-6|TRBV27|TRBD1|-
TGTGCCAGCAGTTTGGGACAGAATTCACCCCTCCACTTT
CASSLGQNSPLHF
>TRBJ2-5|TRBV13|TRBD1|-
TGTGCCAGCAGCCCATCGACAGGGGAGGAGACCCAGTACTTC
CASSPSTGEETQYF
>TRBJ2-5|TRBV2|-|-
TGTGCCAGCAGCCCCGAGGCAGGGCGACAAGAGACCCAGTACTTC
CASSPEAGRQETQYF
>TRBJ2-1|TRBV7-2|-|once
TGTGCCAGCAGCTTAGAAGGGACCGGCGATGAGCAGCTCTTC
CASSLEGTGDEQLF
>TRBJ2-7|TRBV20-1|TRBD1|-
TGCAGTGCTGGGGGACAGGGGTTCCACGAGCAGTACTTC
CSAGGQGFHEQYF
>TRBJ2-2|TRBV5-6|-|-
TGTGCCAGCAGCTTAGGCAGGGGCTACACCGGGGAGCTGTTTTTT
CASSLGRGYTGELFF
>TRBJ2-5|TRBV20-1|TRBD2|-
TGCAGTGCCACCCCCGGGACTAGCGGAATTCAAGAGACCCAGTACTTC
CSATPGTSGIQETQYF
>TRBJ1-5|TRBV7-8|TRBD1|-
TGTGCCAGCAGCTTAGCGACAGGGGGGAATCAGCCCCAGCATTTT
CASSLATGGNQPQHF
>TRBJ2-7|TRBV6-8|-|-
TGTGCCAGCAGTTACACGCACACTTGGGAGCAGTACTTC
CASSYTHTWEQYF
>TRBJ2-2|TRBV30|TRBD2|-
TGTGCCTGGAAAAGACTAGCGGGAGTCACCGGGGAGCTGTTTTTT
CAWKRLAGVTGELFF
>TRBJ2-1|TRBV12-3/TRBV12-4|-|-
TGTGCCAGCAGAAATGGGGGGCCCTCAAACAATGAGCAGTTCTTC
CASRNGGPSNNEQFF
>TRBJ2-5|TRBV12-3/TRBV12-4|TRBD2|-
TGTGCCAGCAGTTCTTCTAGCGGGGGCGAAGAGACCCAGTACTTC
CASSSSSGGEETQYF
>TRBJ2-1|TRBV30|-|-
TGTGCCGGGGAATTAGTCTGGGGCAATGAGCAGTTCTTC
CAGELVWGNEQFF
>TRBJ1-4|TRBV10-3|-|-
TGTGCCACCCGAGGGGGGAATGAAAAACTGTTTTTT
CATRGGNEKLFF
>TRBJ2-1|TRBV9|TRBD2|-
TGTGCCAGCAGCGGAGGGAGCGGGAGCAACAATGAGCAGTTCTTC
CASSGGSGSNNEQFF
>TRBJ2-3|TRBV30|-|few
TGTGCATCGAGGGGCAACACAGATACGCAGTATTTT
CASRGNTDTQYF
>TRBJ2-7|TRBV6-6|-|-
TGTGCCAGCACTCAGGGGGGCCGGGAGCAGTACTTC
CASTQGGREQYF
>TRBJ2-6|TRBV19|-|-
TGTGCCAGTAGTAACAGGGTTGGGGCCAACGTCCTGACTTTC
CASSNRVGANVLTF
>TRBJ1-1|TRBV7-9|TRBD1|many
TGTGCCAGCAGCTTAGCTGGGACAGGGGGCTTCACTGAAGCTTTCTTT
CASSLAGTGGFTEAFF
>TRBJ1-6|TRBV12-3/TRBV12-4|-|few
TGTGCCAGCAGTTTAGGGACGGCAGCTGGTTCACCCCTCCACTTT
CASSLGTAAGSPLHF
>TRBJ1-1|TRBV12-3/TRBV12-4|TRBD1|few
TGTGCCAGCAGTTGGACAGGGCTTGGGAACACTGAAGCTTTCTTT
CASSWTGLGNTEAFF
>TRBJ2-5|TRBV7-8|-|-
TGTGCCAGCAGCTTATATCCTCAAGAGACCCAGTACTTC
CASSLYPQETQYF
>TRBJ1-1|TRBV10-3|-|-
TGTGCCGTAAGGGAGGGGACTGAAGCTTTCTTT
CAVREGTEAFF
>TRBJ2-7|TRBV20-1|-|once
TGCAGTGCTAGAGTTCAGGACTCCTACGAGCAGTACTTC
CSARVQDSYEQYF
>TRBJ1-1|TRBV29-1|-|few
TGCAGCGTTGAAGTCACCCACCAGGTGGCGAACACTGAAGCTTTCTTT
CSVEVTHQVANTEAFF
>TRBJ2-1|TRBV4-1|-|few
TGCGCCAGCAGCCAAGGCTGGGGGAATGAGCAGTTCTTC
CASSQGWGNEQFF
>TRBJ2-1|TRBV18|-|-
TGTGCCAGCTCACCACCGGACAGATCCACCTCCTACAATGAGCAGTTCTTC
CASSPPDRSTSYNEQFF
>TRBJ2-3|TRBV19|TRBD2|few
TGTGCCAGTAGTGAAAGGGGGACTAGCGGCACAGATACGCAGTATTTT
CASSERGTSGTDTQYF
>TRBJ1-6|TRBV25-1|-|-
TGTGCCAGCAGTGATACAGGGTCGAGATTCAGTTCACCCCTCCACTTT
CASSDTGSRFSSPLHF
>TRBJ2-7|TRBV4-2|TRBD2|-
TGTGCCAGCAGCCAAGATGTGGCTAGCGGGAGATACGAGCAGTACTTC
CASSQDVASGRYEQYF
>TRBJ2-7|TRBV19|TRBD1|-
TGTGCCAGTAGTGCCGGACAGGGGTCCTACGAGCAGTACTTC
CASSAGQGSYEQYF
>TRBJ1-4|TRBV11-2|-|-
TGTGCCAGCAGCCGAGTAGGGGAGAATGAAAAACTGTTTTTT
CASSRVGENEKLFF
>TRBJ2-7|TRBV4-1|TRBD2|-
TGCGCCAGCAGCCAAGACTGGCGGGACTACTACGAGCAGTACTTC
CASSQDWRDYYEQYF
>TRBJ1-4|TRBV7-6|-|many
TGTGCCAGCAGCCCGGGGGATCGCGAAAAACTGTTTTTT
CASSPGDREKLFF
>TRBJ2-5|TRBV7-8|TRBD2|-
TGTGCCAGCAGCTTAGAAGCGGGAGGCGAGACCCAGTACTTC
CASSLEAGGETQYF
>TRBJ1-1|TRBV7-2|TRBD1|few
TGTGCCAGCAGCCCCAGGCAGGGGGCATCTGAAGCTTTCTTT
CASSPRQGASEAFF
>TRBJ2-3|TRBV4-1|TRBD1|once
TGCGCCAGCAGCCCCCAGGACAGGTCGTGGACAGATACGCAGTATTTT
CASSPQDRSWTDTQYF
>TRBJ2-2|TRBV10-3|TRBD1|many
TGTGCCATCAGTGAGTCGCAGGGGGCGCGACAAATCGGCACCGGGGAGCTGTTTTTT
CAISESQGARQIGTGELFF
>TRBJ2-7|TRBV24-1|TRBD2|few
TGTGCCACCAGTGACCCCCGGGGGGATTTCTACGAGCAGTACTTC
CATSDPRGDFYEQYF
>TRBJ2-7|TRBV2|TRBD2|-
TGTGCCAGCAGTGAATGGAGCGGGAGGGGGACCTACGAGCAGTACTTC
CASSEWSGRGTYEQYF
>TRBJ2-1|TRBV28|TRBD2|-
TGTGCCAGCAGTTTAGCCCCCTTTAGTAGCGGGAGGACCTACAATGAGCAGTTCTTC
CASSLAPFSSGRTYNEQFF
>TRBJ2-1|TRBV12-5|TRBD2|-
TGTGCTAGTGGTTTGGTAACGGGAGGGGAGAACAATGAGCAGTTCTTC
CASGLVTGGENNEQFF
>TRBJ2-5|TRBV11-2|-|few
TGTGCCAGCAGCTTAGGCAGGGCCCAAGAGACCCAGTACTTC
CASSLGRAQETQYF
>TRBJ1-1|TRBV12-3/TRBV12-4|TRBD1|-
TGTGCCAGCAGTTCCAGGTCCCGACAGGGGGCGAACACTGAAGCTTTCTTT
CASSSRSRQGANTEAFF
>TRBJ1-3|TRBV20-1|-|-
TGCAGTGTATATACAGCTGGAAACACCATATATTTT
CSVYTAGNTIYF
>TRBJ1-1|TRBV14|-|few
TGTGCCAGCAGCCAAGTCCCAGGAATAGGCGGTGAAGCTTTCTTT
CASSQVPGIGGEAFF
>TRBJ2-2|TRBV12-3/TRBV12-4|TRBD2|-
TGTGCCAGCAGCCTCTTGGTGCACGGCGGGGGGCTGTTTTTT
CASSLLVHGGGLFF
>TRBJ1-5|TRBV2|-|many
TGTGCCAGCAGCGTTGACACTTATAGCAATCAGCCCCAGCATTTT
CASSVDTYSNQPQHF
>TRBJ1-6|TRBV12-3/TRBV12-4|-|few
TGTGCCAGCAGTCACAGGGAAAGGTGGGATAATTCACCCCTCCACTTT
CASSHRERWDNSPLHF
>TRBJ2-5|TRBV7-2|-|many
TGTGCCAGCAGCTTAGATACCGGGTATGGGGAGACCCAGTACTTC
CASSLDTGYGETQYF
>TRBJ2-5|TRBV7-9|-|few
TGTGCCAGCAGCCTCCAAGGGCCCACGCCTAAGACCCAGTACTTC
CASSLQGPTPKTQYF
>TRBJ1-5|TRBV5-4|-|-
TGTGCCAGCAGCGCCGGACGGGACAATCAGCCCCAGCATTTT
CASSAGRDNQPQHF
>TRBJ2-1|TRBV9|-|-
TGTGCCAGCAGCGCAGGGAGTTTGTACAATGAGCAGTTCTTC
CASSAGSLYNEQFF